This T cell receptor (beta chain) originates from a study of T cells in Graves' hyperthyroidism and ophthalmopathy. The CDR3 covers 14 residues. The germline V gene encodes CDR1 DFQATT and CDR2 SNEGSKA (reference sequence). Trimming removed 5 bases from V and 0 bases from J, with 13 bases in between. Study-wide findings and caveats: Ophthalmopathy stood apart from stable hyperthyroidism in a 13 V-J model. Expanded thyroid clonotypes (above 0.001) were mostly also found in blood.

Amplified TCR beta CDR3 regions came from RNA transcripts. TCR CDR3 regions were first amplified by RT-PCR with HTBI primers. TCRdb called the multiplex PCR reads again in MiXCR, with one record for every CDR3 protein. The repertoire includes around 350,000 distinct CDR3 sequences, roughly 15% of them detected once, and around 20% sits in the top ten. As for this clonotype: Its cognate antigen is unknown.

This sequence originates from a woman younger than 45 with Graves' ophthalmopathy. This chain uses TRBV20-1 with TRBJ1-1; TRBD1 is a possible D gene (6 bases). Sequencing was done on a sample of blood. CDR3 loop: CSAGEGHLNTEAFF. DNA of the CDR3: TGCAGTGCTGGGGAGGGACACCTGAACACTGAAGCTTTCTTT.